This T cell receptor beta chain derives from a study of identical twins (TCRdb year 2016). Study-wide context: To test whether fetal clonotypes persist, the study used deep sequencing on TCR alpha and beta repertoires from monozygotic twins, unrelated adults of various ages, and cord blood. Replicate twin experiments were performed at different times using different library preparation protocols to rule out contamination.

General findings and caveats noted by the study authors: Because the same donors could not be followed over many years, the conclusions relied on cross-sectional statistical analysis. In monozygotic twins, out-of-frame TCR alpha sharing was systematically underestimated by recombination models, although the models agreed with sharing between unrelated individuals. Out-of-frame TCR alpha sequences shared between twins showed an excess of low generation-probability sequences compared with coincidental sharing between unrelated individuals. Invariant T cells such as MAIT and iNKT could partly confound zero-insertion analyses, although diverse VJ usage argued against such confounding for most clonotypes. The excess sharing between twins in beta out-of-frame sequences was weaker because fewer shared sequences reduced the signal-to-noise ratio. Abundant cord blood beta clonotypes carried fewer insertions; young adult naive repertoires showed a weaker similar trend, while memory repertoires showed none.

The CDR3 runs 12 amino acids, cysteine and phenylalanine included. Only CDR3 DNA is held: 36 bases, read in frame from base 1. V drops 6 bases and J drops 6 bases, leaving 11 bases in between. The library was produced with 5' RACE. These reads were obtained on an Illumina HiSeq 2000. Template switching introduced a universal primer binding site; the final cDNA contained a unique molecular identifier, enabling accurate counting of TCR cDNA molecules. Specific primers in the conserved constant-segment region were used to synthesize first-strand cDNA for TCR alpha and beta chains. To control for contamination, every cDNA library carried two barcodes: a SMART-Mk sample barcode plus Illumina barcodes. Two successive PCR steps introduced TruSeq adapter sequences along with Illumina sample barcodes. Sequencing of the TCR alpha and beta cDNA libraries was done on the Illumina HiSeq platform using custom primers. Under the source paper's analysis protocol: Unique molecular identifiers were extracted from raw reads with MiGEC, and CDR3 positions were determined with MiXCR. For each individual, recombination models were inferred using an EM algorithm with the repgenHMM and IGoR tools. Shared clonotypes were analyzed with the tcR package in R, and sharing was normalized by the product of cloneset sizes. Out-of-frame nonproductive sequences were analyzed to study raw recombination free of thymic and clonal selection effects. The raw public data were reprocessed by TCRdb itself: fastp quality trimming at Q25, MiXCR clonotype calling, in-frame beta chains only. Rows matching on CDR3 protein sequence are summarized as one entry with the most common DNA and genes. The V and J calls follow TCRdb's processing rather than the paper's. Within this sample are 700,000 or so distinct CDR3 sequences, with about 20% of them counted one time only. The ten largest clones capture around 4.5% of the sample.

As regards this clonotype: Its antigen is currently not known. Per-base qualities were not stored, and no clone one base away is much larger.

Every donor in the study was a healthy Caucasian. The twin cohort comprised three pairs of female monozygotic twins, all aged about 18 to 29 years. The RNA used for TCR libraries was isolated from peripheral blood mononuclear cells. The sample was also reused in another study, on T cells expressing NK-cell markers. From that second study: Eight or nine donors provided sorted CD3+CD56+NKG2C+, CD3+CD56+NKG2C- and CD3+CD56-NKG2C+ T-cell subsets, whose TCR beta-chain repertoires were profiled. Among the eight sequenced donors, seven were HCMV-seropositive and one was HCMV-seronegative. To restrict sorting to alphabetaTCR-expressing T cells, an anti-gammadeltaTCR antibody was added in several experiments. In several donors, the dominant CD3+CD56+NKG2C+ clonotypes were among the top 10 CD8+ clonotypes and accounted for 1.0-7.0% of CD8+ T cells. Those dominant clonotypes were again the most abundant among CD3+CD56-NKG2C+ cells in a handful of donors, at 28.3-60.1%. It remained unclear whether the expanded NKG2C-expressing T cell clones were specific for HCMV antigens. The eight sequenced donors were randomly selected healthy volunteers, three men and five women. HCMV-specific IgG was detected in serum with a commercial ELISA kit to determine HCMV serostatus. For 5 or 6 donors, unsorted PBMC were also used to sequence bulk peripheral blood T-cell repertoires. MIGEC was used to demultiplex reads and group reads by UMI, and MiTCR was used to assemble and quantify clonotypes. To remove erroneous sequences, TCR cDNA sequences were retained only when supported by two or more reads. Downstream repertoire analysis used the tcR package, and clonotypes were matched across fractions by CDR3 nucleotide sequence plus V segment. VDJmatch was used to annotate antigen specificity against VDJdb, with one amino acid substitution allowed in CDR3.

The sequence was obtained from a woman under 30 in good health. The chain was built from TRBV12-3 or TRBV12-4 and TRBJ1-1, with the D segment identity uncertain. The sequencing input was PBMCs. DNA sequence: TGTGCCAGCAGCCCCAGCGCTTCTGAAGCTTTCTTT. This codes for CASSPSASEAFF.